This T cell receptor beta chain originates from a study of CD8 T cells in ankylosing spondylitis. TCRdb reprocessed the 5' RACE reads with MiXCR, giving one entry per CDR3 protein. This table holds approximately 60,000 distinct CDR3 sequences, approximately 5.7% found once. This clonotype occurred a few times. The source material was synovial fluid, either unsorted or a sorted T cell fraction (not recorded which). This clonotype originated in a male donor with ankylosing spondylitis.

The CDR3 region is CSVAASSTNEKLFF. The CDR3 DNA follows: TGCAGCGTTGCGGCGTCCTCAACTAATGAAAAACTGTTTTTT. The gene calls are TRBV29-1 and TRBJ1-4; no firm D call. CDR1 is SQVTM, CDR2 ANQGSEA, per germline. The CDR3 consists of 14 residues. V gave up 4 bases and J gave up 0 bases, with 9 bases separating them.